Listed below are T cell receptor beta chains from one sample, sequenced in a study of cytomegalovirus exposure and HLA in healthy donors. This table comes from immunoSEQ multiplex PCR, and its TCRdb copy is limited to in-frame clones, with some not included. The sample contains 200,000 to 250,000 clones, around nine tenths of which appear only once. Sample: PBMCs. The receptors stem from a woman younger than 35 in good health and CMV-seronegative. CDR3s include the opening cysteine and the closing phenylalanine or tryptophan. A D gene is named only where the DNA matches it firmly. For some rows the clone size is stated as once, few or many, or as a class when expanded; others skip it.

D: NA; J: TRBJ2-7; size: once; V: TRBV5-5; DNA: TGTGCCAGCAGCTCGGGTCCGGGGATGGAAGGCTACGAGCAGTACTTC; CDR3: CASSSGPGMEGYEQYF
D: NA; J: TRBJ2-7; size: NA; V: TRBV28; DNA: TGTGCCAGCAGTTTAGCCGGTGCGGGCTCCTACGAGCAGTACTTC; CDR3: CASSLAGAGSYEQYF
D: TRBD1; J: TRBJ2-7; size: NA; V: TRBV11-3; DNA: TGTGCCAGCAGCTTAGGGGACAGGGGTTACGAGCAGTACTTC; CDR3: CASSLGDRGYEQYF
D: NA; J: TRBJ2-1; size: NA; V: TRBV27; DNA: TGTGCCAGCAGTTTAAGCGTCTACTCCTACAATGAGCAGTTCTTC; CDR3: CASSLSVYSYNEQFF
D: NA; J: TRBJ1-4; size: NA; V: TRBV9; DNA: TGTGCCAGCAGCAGTCAGGTTGTTGGAAATGAAAAACTGTTTTTT; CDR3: CASSSQVVGNEKLFF
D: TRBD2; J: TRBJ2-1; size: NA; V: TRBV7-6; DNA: TGTGCCAGCAGCCCTAGCGGGAGGGCCTCCTACAATGAGCAGTTCTTC; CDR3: CASSPSGRASYNEQFF
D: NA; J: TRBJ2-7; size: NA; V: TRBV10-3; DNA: TGTGCCATCAAAACAGGGCCCGAGCAGTACTTC; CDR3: CAIKTGPEQYF
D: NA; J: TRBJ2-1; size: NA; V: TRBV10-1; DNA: TGCGCCAGCAGTGAGGGTCCGGGGAGTAGTTTGTCCCTAAATGAGCAGTTCTTC; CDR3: CASSEGPGSSLSLNEQFF
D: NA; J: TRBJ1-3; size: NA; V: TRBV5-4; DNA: TGTGCCAGCAGCTTAGCCCCCCGCACGTACTCTGGAAACACCATATATTTT; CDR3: CASSLAPRTYSGNTIYF
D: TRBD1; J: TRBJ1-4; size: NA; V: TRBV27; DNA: TGTGCCAGCAGTGGACTGGAGGGGGCGGCTAATGAAAAACTGTTTTTT; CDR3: CASSGLEGAANEKLFF
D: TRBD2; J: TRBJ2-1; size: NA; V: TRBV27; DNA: TGTGCCAGCAGTTTACTTCGTAGCGGGGGGATGAGCTCCTACAATGAGCAGTTCTTC; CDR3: CASSLLRSGGMSSYNEQFF
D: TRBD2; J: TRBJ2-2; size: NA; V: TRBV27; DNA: TGTGCCAGCAGTCTAGGACTAGCGGGAGTCGCCGGGGAGCTGTTTTTT; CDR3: CASSLGLAGVAGELFF
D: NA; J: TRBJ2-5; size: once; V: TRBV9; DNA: TGTGCCAGCAGCGTAAGCTCCCTACGGGAGACCCAGTACTTC; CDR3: CASSVSSLRETQYF
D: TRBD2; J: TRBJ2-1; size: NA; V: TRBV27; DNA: TGTGCCAGCATTCCATTAGCCCGTGGACTAGCGGGAAGCTACAATGAGCAGTTCTTC; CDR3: CASIPLARGLAGSYNEQFF
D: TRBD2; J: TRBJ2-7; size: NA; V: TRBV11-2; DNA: TGTGCCAGCAGCTTCGGCGGGAGCAAAATCTACGAGCAGTACTTC; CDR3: CASSFGGSKIYEQYF
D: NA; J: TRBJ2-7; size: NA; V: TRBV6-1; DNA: TGTGCCATAGAAGGGGGATTATGGACCTACGAGCAGTACTTC; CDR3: CAIEGGLWTYEQYF
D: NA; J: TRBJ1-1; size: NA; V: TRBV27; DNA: TGTGCCAGCAGTTTACAGGGTGTGGAGACTGAAGCTTTCTTT; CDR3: CASSLQGVETEAFF
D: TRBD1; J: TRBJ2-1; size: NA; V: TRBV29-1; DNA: TGCAGCGTTGCCGAGGGACAGTACAATGAGCAGTTCTTC; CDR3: CSVAEGQYNEQFF
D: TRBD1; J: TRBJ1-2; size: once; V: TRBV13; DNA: TGTGCCAGCAGCACGAGGGGGCTCAGCTATGGCTACACCTTC; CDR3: CASSTRGLSYGYTF
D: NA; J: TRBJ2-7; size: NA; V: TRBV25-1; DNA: TGTGCCAGCAGGGGTACAGGGATCCAGCGCGAGCAGTACTTC; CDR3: CASRGTGIQREQYF
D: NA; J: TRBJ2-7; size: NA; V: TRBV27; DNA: TGTGCCAGCAGTTTGGAGGGAGTACCCAGTACGACCTACGAGCAGTACTTC; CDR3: CASSLEGVPSTTYEQYF
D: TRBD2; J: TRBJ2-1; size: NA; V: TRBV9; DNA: TGTGCCAGCAGCCGGGCTAGCGGGACCTACAATGAGCAGTTCTTC; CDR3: CASSRASGTYNEQFF
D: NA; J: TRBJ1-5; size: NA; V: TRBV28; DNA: TGTGCCAGCAACAACAATCAGCCCCAGCATTTT; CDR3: CASNNNQPQHF
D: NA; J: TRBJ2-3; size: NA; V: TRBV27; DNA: TGTGCCAGCAGTTTACCGACGGGAGTTAGCACAGATACGCAGTATTTT; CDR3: CASSLPTGVSTDTQYF
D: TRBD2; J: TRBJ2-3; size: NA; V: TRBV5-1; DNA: TGCGCCAGCAGCTTGGGGACTAGCGGGACAGATACGCAGTATTTT; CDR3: CASSLGTSGTDTQYF
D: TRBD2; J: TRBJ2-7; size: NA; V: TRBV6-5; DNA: TGTGCCAGCAGTAGGACGTTAGAACTAGCGTACGAGCAGTACTTC; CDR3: CASSRTLELAYEQYF
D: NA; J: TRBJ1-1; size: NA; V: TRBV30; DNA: TGTGCCTGGAGTGCCAATCGGAGGGTGGGCACTGAAGCTTTCTTT; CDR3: CAWSANRRVGTEAFF
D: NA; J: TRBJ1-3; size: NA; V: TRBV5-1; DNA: TGCGCCAGCTCTGTCTCTGGAAACACCATATATTTT; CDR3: CASSVSGNTIYF
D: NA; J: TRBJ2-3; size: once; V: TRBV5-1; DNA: TGCGCCAGCAGCTTGACACCGCAGTCGGATACGCAGTATTTT; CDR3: CASSLTPQSDTQYF
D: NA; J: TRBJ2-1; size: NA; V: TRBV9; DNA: TGTGCCAGCAGCGTAGGCCTAGACTGGGGAGACAATGAGCAGTTCTTC; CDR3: CASSVGLDWGDNEQFF
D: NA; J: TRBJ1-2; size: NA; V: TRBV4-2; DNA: TGTGCCAGCAGCCAAGATCTGTCGGCGGGACCCTATGGCTACACCTTC; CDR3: CASSQDLSAGPYGYTF
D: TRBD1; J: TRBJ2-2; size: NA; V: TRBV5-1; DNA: TGCGCCAGCAGGAAGGGACAGGCCAACACCGGGGAGCTGTTTTTT; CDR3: CASRKGQANTGELFF
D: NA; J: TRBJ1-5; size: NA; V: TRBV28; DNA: TGTGCCAGCAGTTTAGGGGAGACATATCAGCCCCAGCATTTT; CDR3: CASSLGETYQPQHF
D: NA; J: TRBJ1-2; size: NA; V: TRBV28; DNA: TGTGCCAGCAGTTTATTTGGCGGGACCGCTAACTATGGCTACACCTTC; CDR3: CASSLFGGTANYGYTF
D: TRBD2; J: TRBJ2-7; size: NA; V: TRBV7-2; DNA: TGTGCCAGCAGCGCTAGCGGGCTTACCTACGAGCAGTACTTC; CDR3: CASSASGLTYEQYF
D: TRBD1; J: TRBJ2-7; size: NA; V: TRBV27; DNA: TGTGCCAGCTGGTTAGGGGGCAGGGACGAGCAGTACTTC; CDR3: CASWLGGRDEQYF
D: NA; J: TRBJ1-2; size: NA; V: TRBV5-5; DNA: TGTGCCAGCAGCCTGGTCTCAGGCGCCTCAGGGTATGGCTACACCTTC; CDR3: CASSLVSGASGYGYTF
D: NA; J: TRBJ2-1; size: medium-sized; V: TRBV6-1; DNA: TGTGCCAGCAGTGACGGGGGTTACAATGAGCAGTTCTTC; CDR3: CASSDGGYNEQFF
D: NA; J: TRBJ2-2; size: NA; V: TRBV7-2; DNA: TGTGCCAGCAGCTCCCGGACAAGAAACACCGGGGAGCTGTTTTTT; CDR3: CASSSRTRNTGELFF
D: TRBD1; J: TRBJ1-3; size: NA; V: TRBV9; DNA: TGTGCCAGCAGCGTAACAGACCAACAGGGGGCAGGAGGAAACACCATATATTTT; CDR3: CASSVTDQQGAGGNTIYF
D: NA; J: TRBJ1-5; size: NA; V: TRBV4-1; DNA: TGCGCCAGCAGCCAAGATTCAGGGAGGTATAGCAATCAGCCCCAGCATTTT; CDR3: CASSQDSGRYSNQPQHF
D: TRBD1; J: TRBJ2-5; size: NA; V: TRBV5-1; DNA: TGCGCCAGCAGCCCAGGACAGGGGGGGTTTGAGACCCAGTACTTC; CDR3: CASSPGQGGFETQYF
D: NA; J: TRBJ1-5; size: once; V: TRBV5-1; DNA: TGCGCCAGCAGCTTGGCCGGGGGTGCCTATCAGCCCCAGCATTTT; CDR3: CASSLAGGAYQPQHF
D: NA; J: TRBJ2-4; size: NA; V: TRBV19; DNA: TGTGCCAGTAGTTTCTACCCCCGGGATATTGCCAAAAACATTCAGTACTTC; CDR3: CASSFYPRDIAKNIQYF
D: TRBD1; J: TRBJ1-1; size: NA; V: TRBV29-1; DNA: TGCAGCGTTGGTAGCCCGGGACAGGGGAATACTGAAGCTTTCTTT; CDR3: CSVGSPGQGNTEAFF
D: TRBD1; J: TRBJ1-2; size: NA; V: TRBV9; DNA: TGTGCCAGCAGCGTAGTGAACGTCGGGGACAGGGGTTCGTATGGCTACACCTTC; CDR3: CASSVVNVGDRGSYGYTF
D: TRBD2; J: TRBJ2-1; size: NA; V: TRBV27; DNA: TGTGCCAGCAGTTACACCCCGGGGGGAATCAATGAGCAGTTCTTC; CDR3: CASSYTPGGINEQFF